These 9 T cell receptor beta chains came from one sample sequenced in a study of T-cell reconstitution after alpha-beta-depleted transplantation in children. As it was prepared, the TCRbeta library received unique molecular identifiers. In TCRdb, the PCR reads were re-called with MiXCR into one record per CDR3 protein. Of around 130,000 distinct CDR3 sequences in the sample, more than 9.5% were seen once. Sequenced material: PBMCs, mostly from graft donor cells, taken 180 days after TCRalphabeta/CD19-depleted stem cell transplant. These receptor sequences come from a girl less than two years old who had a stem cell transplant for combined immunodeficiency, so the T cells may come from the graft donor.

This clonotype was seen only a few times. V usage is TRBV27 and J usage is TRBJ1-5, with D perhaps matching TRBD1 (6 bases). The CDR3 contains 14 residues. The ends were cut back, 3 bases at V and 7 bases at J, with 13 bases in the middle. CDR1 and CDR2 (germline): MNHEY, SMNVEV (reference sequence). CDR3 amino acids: CASSFYREGQPQHF. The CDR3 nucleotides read TGTGCCAGCAGTTTTTACAGGGAAGGGCAGCCCCAGCATTTT.

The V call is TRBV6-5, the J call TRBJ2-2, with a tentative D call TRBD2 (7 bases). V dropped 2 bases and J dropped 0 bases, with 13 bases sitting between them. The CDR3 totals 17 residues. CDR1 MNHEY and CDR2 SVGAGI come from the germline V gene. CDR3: CASSYIGRGSNTGELFF. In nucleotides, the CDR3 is TGTGCCAGCAGTTACATTGGGAGGGGGTCGAACACCGGGGAGCTGTTTTTT.

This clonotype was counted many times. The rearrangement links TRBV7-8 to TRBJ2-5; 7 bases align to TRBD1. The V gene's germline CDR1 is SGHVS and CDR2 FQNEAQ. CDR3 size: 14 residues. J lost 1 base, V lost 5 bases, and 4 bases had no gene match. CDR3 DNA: TGTGCCAGCAGCCAAGGGGGCCTCCAAGAGACCCAGTACTTC. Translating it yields CASSQGGLQETQYF.

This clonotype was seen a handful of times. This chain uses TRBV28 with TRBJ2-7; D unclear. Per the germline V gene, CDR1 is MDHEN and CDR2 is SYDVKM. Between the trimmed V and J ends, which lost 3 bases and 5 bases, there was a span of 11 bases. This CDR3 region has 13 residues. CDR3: CASSFAHRDEQYF. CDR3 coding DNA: TGTGCCAGCAGTTTTGCCCATCGGGACGAGCAGTACTTC. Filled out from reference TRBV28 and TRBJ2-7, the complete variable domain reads DVKVTQSSRYLVKRTGEKVFLECVQDMDHENMFWYRQDPGLGLRLIYFSYDVKMKEKGDIPEGYSVSREKKERFSLILESASTNQTSMYLCASSFAHRDEQYFGPGTRLTVT.

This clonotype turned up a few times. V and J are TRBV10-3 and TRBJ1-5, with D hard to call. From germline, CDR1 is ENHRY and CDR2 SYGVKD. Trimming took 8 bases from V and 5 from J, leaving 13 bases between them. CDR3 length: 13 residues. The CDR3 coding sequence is TGTGCCATCGCCGGGAGGGAAGATCAGCCCCAGCATTTT. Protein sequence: CAIAGREDQPQHF.

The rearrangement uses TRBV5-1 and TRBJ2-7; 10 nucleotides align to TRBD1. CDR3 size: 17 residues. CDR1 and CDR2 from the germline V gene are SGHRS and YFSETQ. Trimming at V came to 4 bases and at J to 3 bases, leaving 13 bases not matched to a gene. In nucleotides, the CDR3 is TGCGCCAGCAGCGGGGGACAGGGGCAAGTCTCGTACTACGAGCAGTACTTC. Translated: CASSGGQGQVSYYEQYF.

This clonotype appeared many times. In nucleotides, the CDR3 is TGTGCCAGCAGCTTAGGGGGACTAGTCACAGATACGCAGTATTTT. It codes for CASSLGGLVTDTQYF. The V and J genes are TRBV7-2 and TRBJ2-3; TRBD2 matches at 8 bases. J lost 2 bases, V lost 1 base, and 2 bases had no gene match. Germline CDR1 reads SGHTA; CDR2 reads FQGNSA. The CDR3 is 15 residues long.

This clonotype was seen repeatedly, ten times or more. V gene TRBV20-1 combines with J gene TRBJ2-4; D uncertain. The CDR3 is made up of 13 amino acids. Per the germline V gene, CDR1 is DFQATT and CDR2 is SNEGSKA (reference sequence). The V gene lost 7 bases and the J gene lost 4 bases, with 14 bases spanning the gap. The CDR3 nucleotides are TGCAGTGTGAGCCTCGGAACGAAAAACATTCAGTACTTC. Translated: CSVSLGTKNIQYF.

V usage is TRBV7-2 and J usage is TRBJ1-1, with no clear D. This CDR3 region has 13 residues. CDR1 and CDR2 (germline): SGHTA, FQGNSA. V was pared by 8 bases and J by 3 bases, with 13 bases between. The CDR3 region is CASGVSLHTEAFF. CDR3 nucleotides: TGTGCCAGCGGGGTTTCCCTCCACACTGAAGCTTTCTTT.